This T cell receptor (beta chain) is from a study of Graves' ophthalmopathy and Graves' hyperthyroidism. Whole-study findings and limits: The model predicted ophthalmopathy progression with 70.59% sensitivity and approximately 72% specificity. Blood samples also showed most expanded thyroid clonotypes exceeding 0.001 frequency.

The authors amplified TCR beta CDR3 regions, and they did so from RNA transcripts for repertoire sequencing. Second-round multiplex PCR followed a first-round RT-PCR using HTBI primers. TCRdb ran MiXCR on the multiplex PCR reads and lists one entry per CDR3 protein. Of over 150,000 distinct CDR3 sequences listed, less than 45% are singletons. Trimming removed 2 bases at V and 3 bases at J, with 10 bases between. CDR3 length equals 14 residues. Germline V gene sequence: CDR1 MNHNS, CDR2 SASEGT. PBMCs came from roughly 10 ml of fresh peripheral blood. This clonotype was observed a few times. The antigen remains unidentified.

V is TRBV6-1 and J is TRBJ1-2; D is undetermined. Sequencing was carried out using peripheral blood. The receptor comes from a woman aged 40-49 years with Graves' ophthalmopathy. CDR3 coding DNA: TGTGCCAGCAGTGAATTCGACGGCTACTATGGCTACACCTTC. Amino acid sequence: CASSEFDGYYGYTF.